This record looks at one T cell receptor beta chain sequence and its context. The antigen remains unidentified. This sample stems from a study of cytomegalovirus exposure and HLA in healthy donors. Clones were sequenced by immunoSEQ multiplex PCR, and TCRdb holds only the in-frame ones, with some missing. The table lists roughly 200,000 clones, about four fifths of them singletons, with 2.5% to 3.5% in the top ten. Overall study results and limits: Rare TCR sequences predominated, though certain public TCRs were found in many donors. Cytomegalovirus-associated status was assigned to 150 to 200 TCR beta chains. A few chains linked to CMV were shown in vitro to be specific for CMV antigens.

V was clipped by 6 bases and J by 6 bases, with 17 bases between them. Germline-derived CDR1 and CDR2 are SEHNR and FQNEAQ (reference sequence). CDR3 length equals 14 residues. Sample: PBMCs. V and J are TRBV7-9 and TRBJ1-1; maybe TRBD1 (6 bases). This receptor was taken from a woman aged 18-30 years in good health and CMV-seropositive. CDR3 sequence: CASSEQGWGSEAFF. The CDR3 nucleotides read TGTGCCAGCAGTGAACAGGGCTGGGGCTCTGAAGCTTTCTTT.